The 18 T cell receptor beta chains in this list originate from one sample, sequenced in a study of post-analysis software for immune sequencing data. Findings and caveats of the study: TRBV5-6, TRBV5-1 and TRBV20-1 belonged to a set of a handful of TRBV segments that were more frequent in patients than controls.

Antigens for these TCRs are unknown. Unique molecular identifiers tagged the TCR beta cDNA libraries. TCRdb recomputed calls from the PCR reads with MiXCR, one row per CDR3 protein. The table lists roughly 580,000 distinct CDR3 sequences, roughly 47% of them singletons, with under 2% in the top ten. Sequencing was carried out using blood. Receptors were obtained from a girl aged 10 to 17 with multiple sclerosis.

This clonotype was detected once. This sequence may be a read error, since a much larger clone differs from it by one base. The chain couples TRBV27 to TRBJ2-4; D unresolved. The J call may be in error: the DNA end matches TRBJ2-7 better. CDR1 and CDR2 from the germline V gene are MNHEY and SMNVEV (reference sequence). CDR3 length: 13 residues. CDR3 region: CAGSPGRVYEQYF. CDR3 DNA sequence: TGTGCCGGCAGTCCCGGACGAGTCTACGAGCAGTACTTC.

The chain has TRBV20-1 and TRBJ2-3; D is perhaps TRBD1 (6 bases). The CDR3 sequence is 14 residues long. Germline lookup yields CDR1 DFQATT and CDR2 SNEGSKA (reference sequence). Trimming removed 2 bases at V and 2 bases at J, with 11 bases between. CDR3 sequence reads: CSARNGQFTDTQYF. The DNA for the CDR3 is TGCAGTGCTAGAAACGGACAGTTCACAGATACGCAGTATTTT.

This clonotype was observed at least ten times. CDR3 nucleotide sequence: TGTGCCAGCAGTCTCACAGATACGCAGTATTTT. Amino acid sequence: CASSLTDTQYF. The chain carries TRBV12-3 or TRBV12-4 and TRBJ2-3; unclear D gene. The CDR3 is made up of 11 amino acids. Trimming pared 5 bases from V and 2 bases from J, leaving 2 bases between.

This clonotype was observed once. V and J are TRBV5-4 and TRBJ2-7; 7 bases are shared with TRBD1. Per the germline V gene, CDR1 is SGHNT and CDR2 is YYREEE (reference sequence). The CDR3 loop spans 15 amino acids. J was trimmed by 1 base and V by 4 bases; bases with no gene match: 8. In nucleotides, the CDR3 is TGTGCCAGCAGCACCCCTGACAGGGTATCCTACGAGCAGTACTTC. Protein sequence: CASSTPDRVSYEQYF.

This sequence joins TRBV20-1 and TRBJ2-1; 9 nucleotides agree with TRBD1. The CDR3 sequence is 15 residues long. Germline trimming cut 1 base from V and 7 bases from J; bases unmatched to any gene: 8. The V gene's germline CDR1 is DFQATT and CDR2 SNEGSKA (reference sequence). The CDR3 DNA reads TGCAGTGCTAGAGGCCCGGGACAGGGATTTAATGAGCAGTTCTTC. Amino acid sequence: CSARGPGQGFNEQFF.

The J gene is TRBJ1-4, the V gene TRBV29-1; D is possibly TRBD1 (5 bases). Trimming removed 4 bases from V and 0 bases from J, with 9 bases in between. CDR3 length: 14 residues. CDR1 and CDR2 (germline): SQVTM, ANQGSEA. CDR3 in DNA: TGCAGCGTTGCGACAGAGACAACTAATGAAAAACTGTTTTTT. Translated: CSVATETTNEKLFF. The full variable domain, its missing parts supplied by reference TRBV29-1 and TRBJ1-4, is SAVISQKPSRDICQRGTSLTIQCQVDSQVTMMFWYRQQPGQSLTLIATANQGSEATYESGFVIDKFPISRPNLTFSTLTVSNMSPEDSSIYLCSVATETTNEKLFFGSGTQLSVL.

The rearrangement uses TRBV4-1 and TRBJ1-2, with 8 bases matching TRBD1. This CDR3 is 14 amino acids long. J lost 11 bases, V lost 1 base, and 9 bases had no gene match. Germline CDR1 MGHRA, CDR2 YSYEKL. CDR3 sequence reads: CASSQVTGEVSYTF. The CDR3 DNA follows: TGCGCCAGCAGCCAAGTGACAGGGGAGGTGTCGTACACCTTC.

V usage is TRBV15 and J usage is TRBJ2-7; D gene uncertain. The CDR3 has 11 residues. V lost 3 bases, J lost 3 bases, and 3 bases lay in between. Germline CDR1 is LNHNV and CDR2 is YYDKDF (reference sequence). The CDR3 region has the DNA TGTGCCACCAGCAGTGACTACGAGCAGTACTTC. It specifies CATSSDYEQYF. The full variable domain, with the rest looked up from reference TRBV15 and TRBJ2-7, is DAMVIQNPRYQVTQFGKPVTLSCSQTLNHNVMYWYQQKSSQAPKLLFHYYDKDFNNEADTPDNFQSRRPNTSFCFLDIRSPGLGDTAMYLCATSSDYEQYFGPGTRLTVT.

This sequence joins TRBV12-3 or TRBV12-4 and TRBJ1-5; D not resolved. CDR3 length: 17 residues. V was cut by 3 bases and J by 3 bases, with 18 bases left in between. This CDR3 is CASSFGGTDHLNQPQHF. CDR3 DNA: TGTGCCAGCAGTTTTGGCGGCACGGATCACCTCAATCAGCCCCAGCATTTT.

This clonotype has just a few counts. The J gene is TRBJ1-1, the V gene TRBV6-5, with D unclear. The CDR3 is 17 amino acids. The germline V gene has CDR1 MNHEY and CDR2 SVGAGI. Trimming took 0 bases from V and 1 from J, leaving 15 bases between them. As DNA, the CDR3 is TGTGCCAGCAGTTACTCGAGCGGTGAGGCGGGGAACACTGAAGCTTTCTTT. Translation gives CASSYSSGEAGNTEAFF.

This clonotype was detected a few times. The CDR3 region has the DNA TGCGCCAGCAGCCGCCCGGGACTAGCGGGAGGCGAGCAGTACTTC. Protein: CASSRPGLAGGEQYF. The rearrangement joins TRBV4-1 to TRBJ2-4; 15 bases fit TRBD2. The better agreement between TRBJ2-7 and the DNA end casts doubt on the J call. Germline CDR1 and CDR2: MGHRA and YSYEKL. CDR3 size: 15 residues.

The CDR3 loop reads CASSPGDIRNQPQHF. The CDR3 DNA follows: TGTGCCAGCAGCCCGGGGGACATACGCAATCAGCCCCAGCATTTT. The chain carries TRBV7-2 and TRBJ1-5; D possibly corresponds to TRBD1 (6 bases). The V gene's germline CDR1 is SGHTA and CDR2 FQGNSA. CDR3 length: 15 residues. The ends were cut back, 5 bases at V and 2 bases at J, with 13 bases in the middle.

This chain links TRBV27 with TRBJ1-2; 7 bases match TRBD1. The CDR3 is made up of 14 amino acids. From germline, CDR1 is MNHEY and CDR2 SMNVEV (reference sequence). Losses at the gene ends were 5 bases for V and 4 bases for J; bases not matched to a gene: 7. DNA for the CDR3: TGTGCCAGCAGTATGTACAGGGGCCCCTATGGCTACACCTTC. Translation gives CASSMYRGPYGYTF.

This clonotype was recorded a few times. The CDR3 DNA follows: TGTGCCAGCAGCTGGGGTAATGAGCAGTTCTTC. It translates to CASSWGNEQFF. The chain employs TRBV4-2 and TRBJ2-1, with D unresolved. The CDR3 runs to 11 residues. V was shortened by 5 bases and J by 7 bases, with 6 bases between the two germline ends. Germline CDR1 and CDR2: LGHNA and YNFKEQ.

This clonotype has a handful of counts. The V call is TRBV12-3 or TRBV12-4, the J call TRBJ1-2; D is unclear. The CDR3 is made up of 14 amino acids. Trimming stripped 0 bases from V and 7 bases from J, with 12 bases between. CDR3 sequence: CASSLALGWSGYTF. The CDR3 DNA is TGTGCCAGCAGTTTAGCGCTTGGGTGGAGTGGCTACACCTTC.

CDR3 residues: CAISENSYTDTQYF. The CDR3 bases are TGTGCCATCAGTGAAAACTCATACACAGATACGCAGTATTTT. The rearrangement uses TRBV10-3 and TRBJ2-3; D is unresolved. CDR1 and CDR2 from the germline V gene are ENHRY and SYGVKD. This CDR3 region has 14 residues. Trimming took 3 bases from V and 2 from J, leaving 9 bases between them.

This chain joins TRBV6-2 or TRBV6-3 and TRBJ2-3; no firm D call. This CDR3 is built from 13 residues. The V gene lost 6 bases and the J gene lost 5 bases, with 12 bases spanning the gap. Per germline, CDR1 MNHEY and CDR2 SVGEGT. The CDR3 region has the DNA TGTGCCAGCAGCCGAGATCTAGGAGATACGCAGTATTTT. It specifies CASSRDLGDTQYF.

This sequence joins TRBV11-3 and TRBJ2-7, with 8 bases identical to TRBD1. The CDR3 has 15 amino acids. Germline V CDR1 and CDR2: SGHNT, YENEEA. J was trimmed by 2 bases and V by 0 bases; bases with no gene match: 3. The CDR3 DNA follows: TGTGCCAGCAGCTTAGAGTACAGGGGGACCTACGAGCAGTACTTC. Residues: CASSLEYRGTYEQYF.